Shown below are 22 T cell receptor beta chains from a single sample sequenced in a study of cytomegalovirus exposure and HLA in healthy donors (dated by TCRdb to 2017 to 2019). The library was produced with the immunoSEQ multiplex PCR assay. For the multiplex PCR, a mixture combining 60 forward primers for TCR Vbeta segments and 13 reverse primers for TCR Jbeta segments was used. As stored in TCRdb, this immuneACCESS dataset retains in-frame rearrangements with V and J assigned. A fraction of the clones does not appear; measured against another copy, unresolved V genes explain less than half of the discrepancy, and the remainder lacks a known reason. The sample table contains fewer than 75,000 clones; only one count was recorded for around three quarters of them. The ten largest clones take up about 4.5% of the sample. Sequencing was carried out using PBMCs. Receptors were obtained from a woman younger than 45 in good health and CMV-seronegative.

This rearrangement joins TRBV5-4 to TRBJ1-3; 8 nucleotides align to TRBD1. This CDR3 is built from 16 residues. Germline loops: CDR1 SGHNT, CDR2 YYREEE (reference sequence). The junction had 5 bases not matched to a gene; V was cut back by 0 bases and J by 3 bases. DNA for the CDR3: TGTGCCAGCAGCTTGGGACAGGGGAGTCGTGGAAACACCATATATTTT. Amino acids: CASSLGQGSRGNTIYF.

This sequence joins TRBV29-1 and TRBJ1-3; tentatively, D is TRBD1 (6 bases). Germline V lookup: CDR1 SQVTM, CDR2 ANQGSEA. This CDR3 region has 14 residues. The germline V and J ends were trimmed by 7 bases and 7 bases, with 20 bases remaining between them. The CDR3 nucleotides read TGCAGCGCTCGGGACTCAGGGGAGGGGAACACCATATATTTT. Translated, it gives CSARDSGEGNTIYF.

The V call is TRBV2, the J call TRBJ2-6; 14 bases agree with TRBD2. Germline CDR1 is SNHLY and CDR2 is FYNNEI. J gave up 3 bases and V 4 bases, and 8 bases lay outside the gene matches. This CDR3 has 19 residues. The CDR3: CASSVPGLAGVDGANVLTF. In DNA form, the CDR3 reads TGTGCCAGCAGTGTTCCGGGACTAGCGGGGGTCGATGGGGCCAACGTCCTGACTTTC.

As concerns this clone: Other DNA sequences of this sample code for an identical CDR3. The chain couples TRBV30 to TRBJ2-5; D uncertain. Germline lookup yields CDR1 GTSNPN and CDR2 SVGIG (reference sequence). Between the trimmed V and J ends, which lost 0 bases and 2 bases, there was a span of 4 bases. The length of the CDR3 is 12 residues. The CDR3 nucleotides are TGTGCCTGGAGTGTACTACAAGAGACCCAGTACTTC. It is translated as CAWSVLQETQYF.

This clone was seen a few times. The V gene is TRBV5-6, the J gene TRBJ2-1; TRBD1 is a possible D gene (5 bases). Looked up from germline, CDR1 is SGHDT and CDR2 is YYEEEE. Between the trimmed V and J ends, which lost 4 bases and 6 bases, there was a span of 8 bases. CDR3 size: 12 residues. CDR3 nucleotides: TGTGCCAGCAGCCCCGACAGCAATGAGCAGTTCTTC. Protein sequence: CASSPDSNEQFF.

This chain joins TRBV30 and TRBJ1-5; tentative D call: TRBD1 (5 bases). Deletions cut 4 bases from V and 2 bases from J, with 12 bases between. Germline lookup yields CDR1 GTSNPN and CDR2 SVGIG (reference sequence). This CDR3 has 14 residues. The CDR3 region is CAWTSGYGNQPQHF. The CDR3 nucleotides read TGTGCCTGGACCTCAGGGTACGGCAATCAGCCCCAGCATTTT.

J is TRBJ2-5 and V is TRBV4-1; 14 nucleotides match TRBD2. Germline V lookup: CDR1 MGHRA, CDR2 YSYEKL. The CDR3 contains 17 residues. V lost 4 bases to trimming and J lost 2 bases; unmatched junction nucleotides: 6. The CDR3 region is CASSLTTSGGGQETQYF. CDR3 sequence (DNA): TGCGCCAGCAGCCTAACGACTAGCGGGGGGGGACAAGAGACCCAGTACTTC.

The gene calls are TRBV2 and TRBJ1-2; D uncertain. This CDR3 region has 9 residues. Germline V gene lookup returns CDR1 SNHLY and CDR2 FYNNEI. The V end lost 10 bases, the J end lost 8 bases, and 8 bases lay between the germline ends. CDR3 sequence (DNA): TGTGCCATCAATCCCGGCTACACCTTC. This gives the protein CAINPGYTF.

This clone was seen a handful of times. The gene calls are TRBV7-2 and TRBJ2-7, with 7 bases that match TRBD1. The germline V gene has CDR1 SGHTA and CDR2 FQGNSA. Trimming at V came to 5 bases and at J to 6 bases, leaving 16 bases not matched to a gene. This CDR3 spans 16 amino acids. This CDR3 is CASSNNRGKAGGEQYF. CDR3 coding DNA: TGTGCCAGCAGCAATAACAGGGGAAAGGCAGGAGGCGAGCAGTACTTC.

Only one count was recorded for this clone. This chain joins TRBV7-2 and TRBJ1-1; 10 bases fit TRBD1. V lost 3 bases and J lost 3; bases outside the gene matches: 4. The germline gives CDR1 SGHTA, CDR2 FQGNSA. The CDR3 loop spans 15 amino acids. This chain's CDR3 is CASSFGQGVYTEAFF. As DNA, the CDR3 is TGTGCCAGCAGCTTTGGACAGGGGGTTTACACTGAAGCTTTCTTT.

The J gene is TRBJ1-5, the V gene TRBV28; D gene ambiguous. Germline V lookup: CDR1 MDHEN, CDR2 SYDVKM. Trimming stripped 2 bases from V and 9 bases from J, with 29 bases between. The CDR3 is 19 amino acids. The CDR3 sequence is CASSLAAGLRIARSRPQHF. The DNA for the CDR3 is TGTGCCAGCAGTTTAGCCGCAGGTTTACGTATCGCCCGTTCGCGGCCCCAGCATTTT. The full variable domain, completed using reference TRBV28 and TRBJ1-5, is DVKVTQSSRYLVKRTGEKVFLECVQDMDHENMFWYRQDPGLGLRLIYFSYDVKMKEKGDIPEGYSVSREKKERFSLILESASTNQTSMYLCASSLAAGLRIARSRPQHFGDGTRLSIL.

CDR3 DNA: TGTGCCAGCAGGGAACAGGGTTCCAATGAGCAGTTCTTC. As protein: CASREQGSNEQFF. V gene TRBV6-1 combines with J gene TRBJ2-1; weak D call: TRBD1 (6 bases). The germline V gene encodes CDR1 MNHNS and CDR2 SASEGT. The CDR3 is 13 amino acids. Trimming cost V 6 bases and J 6 bases, with 12 bases left between them.

The V gene is TRBV4-2, the J gene TRBJ2-7, with D maybe TRBD2 (6 bases). This CDR3 comprises 14 residues. V lost 0 bases to trimming and J lost 7 bases, with 13 bases between them. Germline assignment: CDR1 LGHNA and CDR2 YNFKEQ. In nucleotides, the CDR3 is TGTGCCAGCAGCCAAGATGCGGCGGGGTTGGAGCAGTACTTC. As protein: CASSQDAAGLEQYF.

This sequence joins TRBV28 and TRBJ1-2, with D perhaps TRBD1 (5 bases). The CDR3 is 12 amino acids. Germline CDR1 and CDR2: MDHEN and SYDVKM. Trimming took 1 base from V and 8 from J, leaving 8 bases between them. The CDR3 spells CASSLSRGGYTF. DNA of the CDR3: TGTGCCAGCAGTTTATCCCGGGGGGGCTACACCTTC.

The chain joins TRBV9 to TRBJ2-2; 9 bases are shared with TRBD2. CDR1 is SGDLS and CDR2 is YYNGEE in the germline V gene. V gave up 3 bases and J gave up 3 bases; unmatched junction bases: 3. This CDR3 has 15 amino acids. CDR3 DNA sequence: TGTGCCAGCAGCGCGACTAGCGGCTACACCGGGGAGCTGTTTTTT. This codes for CASSATSGYTGELFF.

The V and J genes are TRBV4-3 and TRBJ2-1, with 10 bases lining up with TRBD2. CDR3 length equals 16 residues. Trimming cost V 1 base and J 9 bases; bases outside gene matches: 9. From germline, CDR1 is LGHNA and CDR2 YSLEER. This CDR3 reads CASSQALGLAPREQFF. CDR3 nucleotide sequence: TGCGCCAGCAGCCAAGCCTTGGGACTAGCGCCGCGTGAGCAGTTCTTC.

This clone showed up just once. The CDR3 here is CASREGRTETQYF. The CDR3 region has the DNA TGTGCCAGCAGGGAGGGTCGCACGGAGACCCAGTACTTC. The chain recombines TRBV7-2 with TRBJ2-5; TRBD2 is a possible D gene (6 bases). Trimming cost V 6 bases and J 5 bases, with 13 bases left between them. The CDR3 sequence is 13 residues long. CDR1 SGHTA and CDR2 FQGNSA come from the germline V gene.

The chain links TRBV2 to TRBJ2-6, with TRBD2 as a possible D gene (5 bases). The CDR3 is 15 residues long. The germline V gene has CDR1 SNHLY and CDR2 FYNNEI. V was pared by 6 bases and J by 0 bases, with 9 bases between. CDR3 sequence reads: CASRPGYSGANVLTF. The CDR3 region has the DNA TGTGCCAGCAGGCCGGGGTACTCTGGGGCCAACGTCCTGACTTTC.

The genes are TRBV30 and TRBJ2-7; 12 nucleotides agree with TRBD2. Germline values: CDR1 GTSNPN, CDR2 SVGIG (reference sequence). The J segment lost 12 bases and the V segment lost 2 bases, leaving 5 bases of the junction unmatched. The CDR3 loop spans 12 amino acids. CDR3 sequence (DNA): TGTGCCTGGAGTTTTACTAGCGGGAGGTCGTACTTC. This codes for CAWSFTSGRSYF.

The rearrangement joins TRBV25-1 to TRBJ2-7; 8 bases match TRBD2. This CDR3 is 14 amino acids long. Trimming at V came to 5 bases and at J to 1 base, leaving 4 bases not matched to a gene. The germline V gene has CDR1 MGHDK and CDR2 SYGVNS. The DNA for the CDR3 is TGTGCCAGCAGTAGCGGGAGAAGATCCTACGAGCAGTACTTC. The encoded protein is CASSSGRRSYEQYF.

This clone was seen a handful of times. V is TRBV4-3 and J is TRBJ2-5, with D unclear. Trimming removed 0 bases at V and 4 bases at J, with 12 bases between. Germline CDR1 and CDR2: LGHNA and YSLEER. CDR3 size: 15 residues. The CDR3 sequence: CASSQDSGPPETQYF. CDR3 DNA sequence: TGCGCCAGCAGCCAAGACTCCGGTCCTCCAGAGACCCAGTACTTC.

The V call is TRBV21-1, the J call TRBJ1-5; TRBD1 was called by the table and not checked on the DNA. TRBV21-1 is an annotated pseudogene. The CDR3 is made up of 14 amino acids. The CDR3 loop reads CASSSQDSNQPQHF. The CDR3 DNA follows: TGTGCCAGCAGCAGTCAGGATAGCAATCAGCCCCAGCATTTT.